Listed below are T cell receptor beta chains from one sample, sequenced in a study of Tregs in tolerant kidney transplant recipients. Using immunoSEQ multiplex PCR, the repertoire was profiled, and TCRdb retains in-frame clones only, with some absent. The sample lists tens of thousands of clones, 90% to 95% occurring once. Sequenced here: CD4+ T cells from blood (PBMCs), sampled 12 months after the transplant. The receptors shown here come from a human patient who received a combined kidney and bone marrow transplant. Some T cells may possibly be graft donor cells. Both conserved end residues are part of each CDR3. The D gene is left open where the match is weak. Clone sizes are given selectively: once, few, many, or a class where the clone is expanded.

CDR3,DNA,D,V,length,J,size
CASSQGPPSSGNTIYF,TGCGCCAGCAGCCAGGGCCCCCCGAGCTCTGGAAACACCATATATTTT,.,TRBV4-3,16,TRBJ1-3,.
CASINKGRENTGELFF,TGTGCCAGCATCAACAAGGGGCGGGAGAACACCGGGGAGCTGTTTTTT,.,TRBV7-3,16,TRBJ2-2,.
CASRQGARGYTF,TGTGCCAGCAGACAGGGGGCGCGTGGCTACACCTTC,TRBD1,TRBV19,12,TRBJ1-2,.
CASSLSQSTGTQYF,TGTGCCAGCAGCTTAAGCCAGTCAACGGGGACCCAGTACTTC,.,TRBV7-2,14,TRBJ2-5,.
CASSLIGLNEQFF,TGTGCCAGCAGCTTAATCGGTTTAAATGAGCAGTTCTTC,.,TRBV7-3,13,TRBJ2-1,once
CASSTQGASYNSPLHF,TGTGCCAGTAGTACCCAGGGGGCATCCTATAATTCACCCCTCCACTTT,TRBD1,TRBV19,16,TRBJ1-6,.
CSVERTGGVGTDTQYF,TGCAGCGTTGAGAGAACAGGGGGCGTTGGTACAGATACGCAGTATTTT,TRBD1,TRBV29-1,16,TRBJ2-3,once
CASSDQGASYEQYF,TGTGCCAGCAGTGATCAGGGGGCCTCCTACGAGCAGTACTTC,TRBD1,TRBV2,14,TRBJ2-7,few
CASSLGDTEAFF,TGTGCCAGCAGCTTGGGCGACACTGAAGCTTTCTTT,.,TRBV5-8,12,TRBJ1-1,.
CASSVRDRAETQYF,TGTGCCAGCAGCGTCCGGGACAGGGCAGAGACCCAGTACTTC,TRBD1,TRBV7-8,14,TRBJ2-5,.
CASSLRRDRSTDTQYF,TGTGCCAGTAGTCTTCGCCGGGACAGAAGCACAGATACGCAGTATTTT,TRBD1,TRBV19,16,TRBJ2-3,.
CASSSPSSGANVLTF,TGTGCCAGCAGTTCCCCATCCTCTGGGGCCAACGTCCTGACTTTC,.,TRBV28,15,TRBJ2-6,.
CASSSAYEQYF,TGTGCCAGCAGTTCAGCGTACGAGCAGTACTTC,.,TRBV2,11,TRBJ2-7,.
CASGGRGDQPQHF,TGTGCCAGCGGGGGGAGGGGCGATCAGCCCCAGCATTTT,.,TRBV2,13,TRBJ1-5,.
CASSKLRYGYTF,TGTGCCAGCAGCAAATTACGGTATGGCTACACCTTC,.,TRBV21-1,12,TRBJ1-2,.
CAISRQSYEQYF,TGTGCCATCAGCCGACAGTCCTACGAGCAGTACTTC,.,TRBV10-3,12,TRBJ2-7,once
CASSLLGQGAYEQYF,TGTGCCAGCAGTTTACTGGGACAGGGAGCCTACGAGCAGTACTTC,TRBD1,TRBV27,15,TRBJ2-7,few
CASSGRTSGAPTDTQYF,TGTGCCAGCAGCGGAAGGACTAGCGGGGCCCCCACAGATACGCAGTATTTT,TRBD2,TRBV9,17,TRBJ2-3,.
CASSIADRTNTEAFF,TGTGCCAGTAGTATCGCGGACAGGACGAACACTGAAGCTTTCTTT,TRBD1,TRBV19,15,TRBJ1-1,.
CASSLRTGWSDQPQHF,TGTGCCAGTAGTCTTCGGACAGGTTGGAGCGATCAGCCCCAGCATTTT,TRBD1,TRBV19,16,TRBJ1-5,.
CASSALAAETQYF,TGTGCCAGCAGCGCCCTAGCGGCGGAGACCCAGTACTTC,TRBD2,TRBV13,13,TRBJ2-5,.
CASSPRSAGGRGEQFF,TGTGCCAGCAGCCCCCGATCAGCGGGAGGCCGCGGTGAGCAGTTCTTC,TRBD2,TRBV9,16,TRBJ2-1,.
CASSFTGVTEAFF,TGTGCCAGCAGCTTTACAGGGGTGACTGAAGCTTTCTTT,TRBD1,TRBV7-3,13,TRBJ1-1,.
CASMISGSGNTIYF,TGTGCCAGCATGATATCAGGGTCGGGAAACACCATATATTTT,.,TRBV7-9,14,TRBJ1-3,few
CASSNGLYRATDTQYF,TGTGCCAGCAGCAACGGACTCTATAGGGCAACAGATACGCAGTATTTT,.,TRBV7-6,16,TRBJ2-3,.
CASSQEGSSTGELFF,TGCGCCAGCAGCCAAGAGGGTAGCAGCACCGGGGAGCTGTTTTTT,.,TRBV4-3,15,TRBJ2-2,.
CASSQRPTGYEQYF,TGTGCCAGCAGCCAAAGACCGACTGGCTACGAGCAGTACTTC,.,TRBV7-8,14,TRBJ2-7,.
CASSGRLAADYEQYF,TGTGCCAGCAGCGGGAGACTAGCGGCAGACTACGAGCAGTACTTC,TRBD2,TRBV13,15,TRBJ2-7,.
CASNSGRGLYTEAFF,TGTGCCAGCAATTCTGGCAGGGGGCTTTATACTGAAGCTTTCTTT,TRBD1,TRBV2,15,TRBJ1-1,.
CASSLIANRDHNEQFF,TGTGCCAGCAGCTTAATCGCGAACAGGGATCACAATGAGCAGTTCTTC,.,TRBV11-2,16,TRBJ2-1,once
CASSPRGGGNTGELFF,TGTGCCAGCTCACCACGGGGAGGAGGTAACACCGGGGAGCTGTTTTTT,.,TRBV18,16,TRBJ2-2,.
CASSLVVEKETQYF,TGCGCCAGCAGCTTGGTTGTAGAAAAAGAGACCCAGTACTTC,.,TRBV5-1,14,TRBJ2-5,.
CSASGYGYTF,TGCAGTGCTAGCGGCTATGGCTACACCTTC,.,TRBV20-1,10,TRBJ1-2,.
CASSSPRTGIRSDEQYF,TGTGCCAGCAGCTCTCCCCGGACAGGGATTAGGTCGGATGAGCAGTACTTC,TRBD1,TRBV5-4,17,TRBJ2-7,.
CASSPTGYGYTF,TGTGCCAGCAGCCCTACAGGGTATGGCTACACCTTC,.,TRBV7-9,12,TRBJ1-2,.
CASSPGQVRDYGYTF,TGTGCCAGCAGCCCAGGACAGGTCCGGGACTATGGCTACACCTTC,TRBD1,TRBV7-3,15,TRBJ1-2,.
CASSLGRETQYF,TGTGCCAGCAGCTTGGGCAGGGAGACCCAGTACTTC,.,TRBV5-4,12,TRBJ2-5,.
CASSLSKIARQYF,TGTGCCAGCAGTTTATCTAAGATAGCTAGACAGTACTTC,.,TRBV27,13,TRBJ2-7,.
CASSRRGFSDEQYF,TGTGCCAGCAGCCGTCGGGGATTTTCGGACGAGCAGTACTTC,.,TRBV27,14,TRBJ2-7,.
CASSPRVPGGYTF,TGCGCCAGCAGCCCCAGGGTACCCGGGGGCTACACCTTC,.,TRBV4-1,13,TRBJ1-2,.
CATQGQGGSSYNSPLHF,TGTGCCACACAAGGACAGGGAGGGAGTTCTTATAATTCACCCCTCCACTTT,TRBD1,TRBV10-3,17,TRBJ1-6,.
CSVDPQGRYGYTF,TGCAGCGTTGACCCACAGGGGCGGTATGGCTACACCTTC,TRBD1,TRBV29-1,13,TRBJ1-2,once
CASSLKGAPGEPQHF,TGTGCCAGCAGTTTAAAAGGGGCTCCGGGCGAGCCCCAGCATTTT,.,TRBV28,15,TRBJ1-5,once
CASSDPGGHNEQFF,TGTGCCAGCAGTGACCCGGGGGGGCACAATGAGCAGTTCTTC,TRBD2,TRBV25-1,14,TRBJ2-1,.
CASSSTTGGWGETQYF,TGTGCCAGCAGCAGTACTACAGGGGGCTGGGGAGAGACCCAGTACTTC,TRBD1,TRBV5-4,16,TRBJ2-5,.